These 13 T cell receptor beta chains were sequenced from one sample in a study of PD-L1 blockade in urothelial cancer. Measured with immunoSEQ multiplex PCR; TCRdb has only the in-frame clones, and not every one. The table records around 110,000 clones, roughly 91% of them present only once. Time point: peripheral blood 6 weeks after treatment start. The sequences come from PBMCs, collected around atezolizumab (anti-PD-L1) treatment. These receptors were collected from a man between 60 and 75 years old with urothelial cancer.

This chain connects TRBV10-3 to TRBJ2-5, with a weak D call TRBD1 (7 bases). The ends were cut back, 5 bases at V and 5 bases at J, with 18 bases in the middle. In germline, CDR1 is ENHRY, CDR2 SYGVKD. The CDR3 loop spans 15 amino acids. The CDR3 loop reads CAISRMEGAGETQYF. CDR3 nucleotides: TGTGCCATCAGTCGGATGGAGGGGGCCGGGGAGACCCAGTACTTC.

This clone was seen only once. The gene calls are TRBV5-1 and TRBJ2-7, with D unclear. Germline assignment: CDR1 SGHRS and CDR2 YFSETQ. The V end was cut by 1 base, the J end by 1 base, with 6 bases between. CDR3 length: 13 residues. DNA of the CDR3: TGCGCCAGCAGCTTGCTGAGTTCCTACGAGCAGTACTTC. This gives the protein CASSLLSSYEQYF.

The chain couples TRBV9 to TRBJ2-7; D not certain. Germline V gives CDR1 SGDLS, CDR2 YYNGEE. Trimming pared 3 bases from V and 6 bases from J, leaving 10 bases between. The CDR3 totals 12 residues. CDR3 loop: CASSGHIGEQYF. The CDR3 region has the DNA TGTGCCAGCAGCGGACACATTGGCGAGCAGTACTTC.

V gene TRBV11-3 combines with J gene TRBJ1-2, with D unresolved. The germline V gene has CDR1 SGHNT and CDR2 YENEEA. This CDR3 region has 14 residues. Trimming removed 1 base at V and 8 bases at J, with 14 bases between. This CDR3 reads CASSLGWATAGYTF. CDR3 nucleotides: TGTGCCAGCAGCTTAGGCTGGGCCACGGCGGGCTACACCTTC.

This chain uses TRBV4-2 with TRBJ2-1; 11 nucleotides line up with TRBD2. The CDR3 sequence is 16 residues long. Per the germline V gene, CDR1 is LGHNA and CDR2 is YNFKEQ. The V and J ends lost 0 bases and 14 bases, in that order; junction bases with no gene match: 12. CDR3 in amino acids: CASSQDELAGASREFF. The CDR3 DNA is TGTGCCAGCAGCCAAGATGAACTAGCGGGGGCCTCAAGGGAGTTCTTC.

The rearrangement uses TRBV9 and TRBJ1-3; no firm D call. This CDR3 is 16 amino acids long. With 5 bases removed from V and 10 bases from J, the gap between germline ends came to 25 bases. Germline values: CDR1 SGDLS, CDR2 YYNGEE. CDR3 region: CASSVGGSAQDRTIYF. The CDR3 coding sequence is TGTGCCAGCAGTGTGGGAGGGAGCGCCCAAGATCGGACCATATATTTT.

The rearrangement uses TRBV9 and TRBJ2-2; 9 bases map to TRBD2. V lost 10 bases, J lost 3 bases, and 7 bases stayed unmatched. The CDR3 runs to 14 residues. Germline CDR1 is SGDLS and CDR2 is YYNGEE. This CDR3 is CAPSAGGHTGELFF. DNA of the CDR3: TGTGCCCCATCGGCGGGGGGGCACACCGGGGAGCTGTTTTTT.

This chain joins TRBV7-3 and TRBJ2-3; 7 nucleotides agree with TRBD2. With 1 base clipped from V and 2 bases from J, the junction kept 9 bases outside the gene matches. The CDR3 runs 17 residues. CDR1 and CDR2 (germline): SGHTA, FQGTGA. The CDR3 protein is CASSLRGSGGPTDTQYF. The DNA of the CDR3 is TGTGCCAGCAGCTTAAGGGGGTCGGGGGGACCCACAGATACGCAGTATTTT. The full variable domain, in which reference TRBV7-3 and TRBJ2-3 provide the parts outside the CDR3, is GAGVSQTPSNKVTEKGKYVELRCDPISGHTALYWYRQSLGQGPEFLIYFQGTGAADDSGLPNDRFFAVRPEGSVSTLKIQRTERGDSAVYLCASSLRGSGGPTDTQYFGPGTRLTVL.

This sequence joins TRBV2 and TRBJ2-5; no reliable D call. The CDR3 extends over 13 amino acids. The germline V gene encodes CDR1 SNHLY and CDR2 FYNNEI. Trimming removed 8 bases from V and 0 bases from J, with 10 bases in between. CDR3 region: CASLRGNQETQYF. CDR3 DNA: TGTGCCAGCCTTAGAGGAAACCAAGAGACCCAGTACTTC.

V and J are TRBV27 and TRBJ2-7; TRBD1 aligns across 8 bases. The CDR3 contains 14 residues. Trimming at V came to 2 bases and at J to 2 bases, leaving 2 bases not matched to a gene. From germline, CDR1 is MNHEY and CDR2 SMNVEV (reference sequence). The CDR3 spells CASSLGTGPYEQYF. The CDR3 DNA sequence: TGTGCCAGCAGTTTAGGGACAGGACCCTACGAGCAGTACTTC.

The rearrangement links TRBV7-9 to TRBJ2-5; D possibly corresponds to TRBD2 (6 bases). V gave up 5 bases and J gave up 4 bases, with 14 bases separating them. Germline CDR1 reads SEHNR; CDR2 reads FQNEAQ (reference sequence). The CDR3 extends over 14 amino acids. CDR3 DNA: TGTGCCAGCAGCCCTGGAGGGGTGTCAGAGACCCAGTACTTC. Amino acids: CASSPGGVSETQYF. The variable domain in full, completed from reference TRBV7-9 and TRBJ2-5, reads DTGVSQNPRHKITKRGQNVTFRCDPISEHNRLYWYRQTLGQGPEFLTYFQNEAQLEKSRLLSDRFSAERPKGSFSTLEIQRTEQGDSAMYLCASSPGGVSETQYFGPGTRLLVL.

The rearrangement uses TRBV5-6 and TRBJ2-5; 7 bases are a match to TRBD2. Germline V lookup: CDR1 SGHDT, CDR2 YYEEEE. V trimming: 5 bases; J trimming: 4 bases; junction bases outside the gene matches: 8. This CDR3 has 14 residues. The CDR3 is CASRGEGGGETQYF. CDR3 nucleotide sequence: TGTGCCAGCAGAGGGGAGGGTGGGGGAGAGACCCAGTACTTC.

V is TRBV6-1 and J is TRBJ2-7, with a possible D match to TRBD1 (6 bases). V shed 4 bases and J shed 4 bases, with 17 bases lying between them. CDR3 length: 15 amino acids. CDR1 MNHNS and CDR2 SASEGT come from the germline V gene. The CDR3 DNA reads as TGTGCCAGCAGTGTGTTGGACAGTCCCAATTACGAGCAGTACTTC. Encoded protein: CASSVLDSPNYEQYF.